This TCR beta chain was observed in a study of cytomegalovirus exposure and HLA in healthy donors. The V gene's germline CDR1 is MDHEN and CDR2 SYDVKM. J gave up 4 bases and V 3 bases, and 5 bases lay outside the gene matches. The CDR3 totals 14 residues. Donors sampled were nominally healthy, though unrecorded immune exposures were likely. Primers for the PCR totalled 60 Vbeta and 13 Jbeta. The repertoire was sequenced with immunoSEQ multiplex PCR; TCRdb's copy has only in-frame clones and lacks some. Among fewer than 150,000 clones listed, over 70% were seen once. This TCR was recovered from a man aged 40-49 years in good health and CMV-seropositive. Sequences were obtained from PBMCs. The chain couples TRBV28 to TRBJ1-2; TRBD1 matches 7 bases. DNA of the CDR3: TGTGCCAGCAGTTTGGGGACAGTAGTCTATGGCTACACCTTC. Translation: CASSLGTVVYGYTF.